The rows below give T cell receptor beta chains drawn from one sample of a study of beta chain features in type 1 diabetes. Measured with immunoSEQ multiplex PCR; TCRdb has only the in-frame clones, and not every one. The profile shows more than 60,000 clones, around three fifths of them singletons. The sequenced sample was Tregs from blood. The receptors were gathered from a young woman in good health. CDR3s include the opening cysteine and the closing phenylalanine or tryptophan. A D gene is named only where the DNA matches it firmly. Only some rows state a clone size, as once, few, many or a class for expanded clones.

j_gene: TRBJ2-5; abundance: few; v_gene: TRBV11-2; d_gene: NA; CDR3nt: TGTGCCAGCAAACAGGTGGGGCAAGAGACCCAGTACTTC; CDR3aa: CASKQVGQETQYF
j_gene: TRBJ1-1; abundance: NA; v_gene: TRBV7-9; d_gene: TRBD1; CDR3nt: TGTGCCAGCAGCGTAAGGACAGGGGGGAACACTGAAGCTTTCTTT; CDR3aa: CASSVRTGGNTEAFF
j_gene: TRBJ2-2; abundance: NA; v_gene: TRBV2; d_gene: NA; CDR3nt: TGTGCCACCAAACGGACCGGGGAGCTGCTTTTT; CDR3aa: CATKRTGELLF
j_gene: TRBJ2-3; abundance: NA; v_gene: TRBV7-2; d_gene: NA; CDR3nt: TGTGCCAGCAGCTTACAGGCCACCTCAGATACGCAGTATTTT; CDR3aa: CASSLQATSDTQYF
j_gene: TRBJ2-5; abundance: NA; v_gene: TRBV7-2; d_gene: TRBD2; CDR3nt: TGTGCCAGCAGCTTATATCCTAGCGGGGGTGAGACCCAGTACTTC; CDR3aa: CASSLYPSGGETQYF
j_gene: TRBJ2-7; abundance: NA; v_gene: TRBV6-6; d_gene: NA; CDR3nt: TGTGCCAGCAGTTACTCCCAGGGTACCCGGCGCGAGCAGTACTTC; CDR3aa: CASSYSQGTRREQYF
j_gene: TRBJ2-1; abundance: NA; v_gene: TRBV5-1; d_gene: NA; CDR3nt: TGCGCCAGCAGCTTGGGTAGAGAATACAATGAGCAGTTCTTC; CDR3aa: CASSLGREYNEQFF
j_gene: TRBJ2-2; abundance: few; v_gene: TRBV4-2; d_gene: TRBD1; CDR3nt: TGTGCCAGCAGCCAAGTGCCGGGGACAGGGGGCGCAGGCACCGGGGAGCTGTTTTTT; CDR3aa: CASSQVPGTGGAGTGELFF
j_gene: TRBJ2-1; abundance: NA; v_gene: TRBV7-2; d_gene: TRBD2; CDR3nt: TGTGCCAGCAGCGTTCCGGGACTAGCGGGATATGAGCAGTTCTTC; CDR3aa: CASSVPGLAGYEQFF
j_gene: TRBJ2-7; abundance: few; v_gene: TRBV7-9; d_gene: TRBD2; CDR3nt: TGTGCCAGCAGCTCCACAAGGACTAGTGGCGAGCAGTACTTC; CDR3aa: CASSSTRTSGEQYF
j_gene: TRBJ2-1; abundance: NA; v_gene: TRBV4-1; d_gene: NA; CDR3nt: TGCGCCAGCAGCCAAGATTCAGGACAGATTTACAATGAGCAGTTCTTC; CDR3aa: CASSQDSGQIYNEQFF
j_gene: TRBJ2-1; abundance: NA; v_gene: TRBV4-2; d_gene: TRBD2; CDR3nt: TGTGCCAGCAGCCAAGACAGCAGTCCCGGGAGGGAGCAGTTCTTC; CDR3aa: CASSQDSSPGREQFF
j_gene: TRBJ2-7; abundance: NA; v_gene: TRBV6-8; d_gene: NA; CDR3nt: TGTGCCACCACTCCTTTTCCCTACGAGCAGTACTTC; CDR3aa: CATTPFPYEQYF
j_gene: TRBJ1-6; abundance: NA; v_gene: TRBV27; d_gene: TRBD1; CDR3nt: TGTGCCAGCAGCTTTGCCGCGCGGGGGACAGGGGGTTCTGGGCCCCTCCACTTT; CDR3aa: CASSFAARGTGGSGPLHF
j_gene: TRBJ1-3; abundance: once; v_gene: TRBV18; d_gene: TRBD1; CDR3nt: TGTGCCAGCTCAAGGGACAGGAGGAGCTCTGGAAACACCATATATTTT; CDR3aa: CASSRDRRSSGNTIYF
j_gene: TRBJ2-3; abundance: few; v_gene: TRBV5-1; d_gene: TRBD2; CDR3nt: TGCGCCAGCAGCTTGGCGGCAGGGAGGGGAGATACGCAGTATTTT; CDR3aa: CASSLAAGRGDTQYF
j_gene: TRBJ2-4; abundance: medium-sized; v_gene: TRBV7-2; d_gene: TRBD2; CDR3nt: TGTGCCAGCAGCAGTGGGGGGGTTACCAAAAACATTCAGTACTTC; CDR3aa: CASSSGGVTKNIQYF
j_gene: TRBJ2-5; abundance: NA; v_gene: TRBV19; d_gene: NA; CDR3nt: TGTGCCAGTAGTATTGACAGCCAAGAGACCCAGTACTTC; CDR3aa: CASSIDSQETQYF
j_gene: TRBJ2-7; abundance: NA; v_gene: TRBV27; d_gene: NA; CDR3nt: TGTGCCAGCAGTTTATATGAGGGTAACTCCTACGAGCAGTACTTC; CDR3aa: CASSLYEGNSYEQYF
j_gene: TRBJ2-3; abundance: NA; v_gene: TRBV7-2; d_gene: TRBD1; CDR3nt: TGTGCCAGCAGCCCCCGCGGACAGGGAACAGATACGCAGTATTTT; CDR3aa: CASSPRGQGTDTQYF
j_gene: TRBJ2-2; abundance: NA; v_gene: TRBV5-1; d_gene: TRBD1; CDR3nt: TGCGCCAGCAGTGACACAGGGGGCATAACCGGGGAGCTGTTTTTT; CDR3aa: CASSDTGGITGELFF
j_gene: TRBJ1-5; abundance: NA; v_gene: TRBV6-1; d_gene: NA; CDR3nt: TGTGCCATAGCCGGGGTTAGCAATCAGCCCCAGCATTTT; CDR3aa: CAIAGVSNQPQHF
j_gene: TRBJ2-1; abundance: few; v_gene: TRBV27; d_gene: NA; CDR3nt: TGTGCCAGCAGTTTAGGCTCAGGGTTCTACAATGAGCAGTTCTTC; CDR3aa: CASSLGSGFYNEQFF